Sequencing of this TCR beta chain was carried out in a study of T cell responses to AZD1222 COVID-19 vaccine. The study, taken as a whole, reports: Scientists sampled the repertoires only once the peak T cell response had passed. Clonal diversity may have been underestimated, and the donors were mostly white British, with more females than males.

Method: immunoSEQ multiplex PCR; TCRdb's copy keeps in-frame clones and lacks some. The sample has 84,000 or so clones; approximately 90% are singletons. Germline CDR1 and CDR2: SGHDT and YYEEEE. With 6 bases clipped from V and 4 bases from J, the junction kept 4 bases outside the gene matches. The CDR3 spans 13 residues. The study pooled second doses at about 4 or about 12 weeks. Concerning this clone itself: Its target is unknown.

The genes are TRBV5-6 and TRBJ1-5, with 7 bases fitting TRBD1. Sequenced material: peripheral blood, taken 28 days after the second AZD1222 dose. This TCR was sampled from an adult who received the AZD1222 COVID-19 vaccine. The chain's CDR3 is CASKRQGNQPQHF. The CDR3 nucleotides are TGTGCCAGCAAGAGACAGGGAAATCAGCCCCAGCATTTT. Combining the CDR3 with reference TRBV5-6 and TRBJ1-5 gives the whole variable domain DAGVTQSPTHLIKTRGQQVTLRCSPKSGHDTVSWYQQALGQGPQFIFQYYEEEERQRGNFPDRFSGHQFPNYSSELNVNALLLGDSALYLCASKRQGNQPQHFGDGTRLSIL.